The 27 T cell receptor beta chains below were found in one sample sequenced in a study of blood T cell repertoires in COVID-19. Method: immunoSEQ multiplex PCR; TCRdb's copy keeps in-frame clones and lacks some. The sample lists about 140,000 clones, more than 75% seen once, with roughly 5.4% in the top ten. Sequencing used peripheral blood. The receptor source for this set is a human donor in a cohort sampled during active COVID-19.

V usage is TRBV15 and J usage is TRBJ2-5; the match to TRBD2 covers 10 bases. The germline gives CDR1 LNHNV, CDR2 YYDKDF (reference sequence). V dropped 0 bases and J dropped 2; count of bases not matched to a gene: 18. This CDR3 spans 21 amino acids. CDR3 sequence reads: CATSRDPPGRSGRGAQETQYF. CDR3 nucleotides: TGTGCCACCAGCAGAGACCCCCCGGGGAGGAGCGGGAGGGGGGCACAAGAGACCCAGTACTTC.

The CDR3 here is CSVQGDLEKLFF. CDR3 DNA sequence: TGCAGCGTGCAGGGGGACCTTGAAAAACTGTTTTTT. V is TRBV29-1 and J is TRBJ1-4; 7 bases align to TRBD1. This CDR3 region has 12 residues. V lost 6 bases, J lost 7 bases, and 5 bases stayed unmatched. CDR1 is SQVTM, CDR2 ANQGSEA, per germline.

The genes are TRBV4-1 and TRBJ2-1, with TRBD1 matching over 8 bases. CDR3 size: 15 residues. Germline V gene data show CDR1 as MGHRA and CDR2 as YSYEKL. The ends lost 0 bases at V and 5 bases at J; junction bases unmatched: 3. The CDR3 coding sequence is TGCGCCAGCAGCCAAGAACAGGGGGAGGACAATGAGCAGTTCTTC. Translating gives CASSQEQGEDNEQFF.

The J gene is TRBJ2-1, the V gene TRBV2, with 14 bases that match TRBD2. V lost 4 bases and J lost 6; bases outside the gene matches: 11. CDR3 length equals 18 residues. Germline CDR1 is SNHLY and CDR2 is FYNNEI. CDR3 coding DNA: TGTGCCAGCAGTGGAGAACGACTAGCGGGAGGGTTAATCAATGAGCAGTTCTTC. Encoded protein: CASSGERLAGGLINEQFF.

V and J are TRBV6-5 and TRBJ2-7, with D possibly being TRBD2 (5 bases). Germline assignment: CDR1 MNHEY and CDR2 SVGAGI. Trimming removed 3 bases at V and 6 bases at J, with 9 bases between. The CDR3 extends over 12 amino acids. This CDR3 reads CASSYDGVEQYF. The CDR3 region has the DNA TGTGCCAGCAGTTATGACGGGGTCGAGCAGTACTTC.

DNA for the CDR3: TGTGCCAGTGCAGGACGGGACTCTGGAAACACCATATATTTT. The encoded protein is CASAGRDSGNTIYF. V gene TRBV3-1 (or the pseudogene TRBV3-2) combines with J gene TRBJ1-3; D gene unclear. CDR3 length: 14 amino acids. The V gene's germline CDR1 is LGHDT and CDR2 YNNKEL (reference sequence). Trimming stripped 9 bases from V and 0 bases from J, with 12 bases between.

This chain joins TRBV7-9 and TRBJ1-5; weak D call: TRBD1 (5 bases). The germline V gene has CDR1 SEHNR and CDR2 FQNEAQ (reference sequence). V shed 1 base and J shed 3 bases, with 16 bases lying between them. The CDR3 length is 17 residues. The CDR3 spells CASSLGRTDTLNQPQHF. The CDR3 DNA follows: TGTGCCAGCAGCTTAGGGCGTACGGACACCCTCAATCAGCCCCAGCATTTT.

The V call is TRBV5-4, the J call TRBJ2-1, with 7 bases aligning to TRBD1. Germline CDR1 reads SGHNT; CDR2 reads YYREEE (reference sequence). J lost 6 bases, V lost 3 bases, and 3 bases had no gene match. The CDR3 covers 13 residues. The CDR3: CASSSDRANEQFF. DNA of the CDR3: TGTGCCAGCAGCTCTGACAGGGCCAATGAGCAGTTCTTC.

V is TRBV7-2 and J is TRBJ1-3; unclear D gene. Germline assignment: CDR1 SGHTA and CDR2 FQGNSA. Deletions cut 5 bases from V and 0 bases from J, with 20 bases between. The CDR3 extends over 18 amino acids. The CDR3 sequence: CASSPNRLTSHSGNTIYF. The CDR3 bases are TGTGCCAGCAGCCCAAATCGACTTACGTCCCACTCTGGAAACACCATATATTTT.

This chain joins TRBV18 and TRBJ2-7; tentatively, D is TRBD1 (5 bases). Trimming stripped 4 bases from V and 6 bases from J, with 10 bases between. Germline CDR1 and CDR2: KGHSH and LQKENI. This CDR3 region has 12 residues. Here the CDR3 reads CASSRQSVEQYF. CDR3 nucleotide sequence: TGTGCCAGCTCACGACAGTCTGTCGAGCAGTACTTC.

The genes are TRBV4-1 and TRBJ1-1; D gene ambiguous. The CDR3 length is 13 residues. V lost 1 base and J lost 2, with 5 bases in between. From germline, CDR1 is MGHRA and CDR2 YSYEKL. CDR3 amino acids: CASSQAGNTEAFF. The CDR3, as DNA: TGCGCCAGCAGCCAAGCAGGAAACACTGAAGCTTTCTTT.

The chain recombines TRBV7-3 with TRBJ2-3; the D is unclear. Germline loops: CDR1 SGHTA, CDR2 FQGTGA. The CDR3 runs 12 residues. Trimming left V 4 bases short and J 4 bases short, with 6 bases between. This CDR3 reads CASSSSSDTQYF. In DNA, the CDR3 is TGTGCCAGCAGCTCGAGTTCAGATACGCAGTATTTT. Looking up the rest from reference TRBV7-3 and TRBJ2-3 gives the full variable domain: GAGVSQTPSNKVTEKGKYVELRCDPISGHTALYWYRQSLGQGPEFLIYFQGTGAADDSGLPNDRFFAVRPEGSVSTLKIQRTERGDSAVYLCASSSSSDTQYFGPGTRLTVL.

J is TRBJ2-2 and V is TRBV19; 9 nucleotides align to TRBD2. Trimming cost V 1 base and J 7 bases; bases outside gene matches: 13. Per germline, CDR1 LNHDA and CDR2 SQIVND (reference sequence). The CDR3 covers 18 residues. The CDR3 region is CASSIGVGGRASGGELFF. The CDR3, as DNA: TGTGCCAGTAGTATAGGGGTTGGCGGGAGGGCCTCAGGCGGGGAGCTGTTTTTT.

The V gene is TRBV19, the J gene TRBJ2-3; maybe TRBD1 (6 bases). CDR1 is LNHDA and CDR2 is SQIVND in the germline V gene (reference sequence). Trimming took 2 bases from V and 2 from J, leaving 11 bases between them. This CDR3 has 15 amino acids. The DNA for the CDR3 is TGTGCCAGTAGTATATCGACAGGATTCACAGATACGCAGTATTTT. Protein: CASSISTGFTDTQYF.

The J gene is TRBJ1-2, the V gene TRBV6-5; 10 positions match TRBD1. Germline CDR1 MNHEY, CDR2 SVGAGI. This CDR3 contains 12 residues. The J segment lost 9 bases and the V segment lost 8 bases, leaving 6 bases of the junction unmatched. In DNA form, the CDR3 reads TGTGCCAGCCACCGGGACAGGGGACGCTACACCTTC. Translating gives CASHRDRGRYTF.

This sequence joins TRBV19 and TRBJ1-1, with D unresolved. This CDR3 has 13 amino acids. The ends were cut back, 5 bases at V and 0 bases at J, with 7 bases in the middle. The germline V gene encodes CDR1 LNHDA and CDR2 SQIVND (reference sequence). The CDR3 is CASSRGMNTEAFF. CDR3 DNA: TGTGCCAGTAGTCGCGGGATGAACACTGAAGCTTTCTTT.

V and J are TRBV2 and TRBJ2-7; 7 bases align to TRBD1. The germline V gene encodes CDR1 SNHLY and CDR2 FYNNEI. With V trimmed by 7 bases and J by 4 bases, 10 bases remained unmatched. This CDR3 is built from 14 residues. The CDR3 loop reads CASTARQGRYEQYF. The CDR3, as DNA: TGTGCCAGCACAGCCCGACAGGGTCGGTACGAGCAGTACTTC.

The chain joins TRBV7-3 to TRBJ2-5; 11 positions match TRBD2. CDR1 and CDR2 from the germline V gene are SGHTA and FQGTGA. CDR3 length: 15 residues. V trimming: 4 bases; J trimming: 4 bases; junction bases outside the gene matches: 5. The CDR3: CASSSAGTSGETQYF. The CDR3 coding sequence is TGTGCCAGCAGCTCTGCCGGGACTAGCGGAGAGACCCAGTACTTC.

J is TRBJ2-7 and V is TRBV28; TRBD2 matches 8 bases. Germline V lookup: CDR1 MDHEN, CDR2 SYDVKM. The CDR3 consists of 13 residues. After removal of 8 bases from V and 2 bases from J, the junction contained 5 bases not matched to a gene. CDR3 DNA sequence: TGTGCCAGCTGGAGTAGCGGGACCTACGAGCAGTACTTC. Its translation: CASWSSGTYEQYF.

In this sample, this clone turned up once. A read error may account for a junction end that differs from germline. The chain couples TRBV7-9 to TRBJ2-1, with D perhaps matching TRBD2 (5 bases). Germline CDR1 and CDR2: SEHNR and FQNEAQ (reference sequence). The CDR3 extends over 12 amino acids. CDR3: CASSLAMREQFF. Here the CDR3 DNA reads TGTGCCAGCAGCCTAGCAATGAGGGAGCAGTTCTTC.

CDR3 loop: CASSPTGGPQYNEQFF. Written as DNA, the CDR3 is TGTGCCAGCAGTCCAACAGGGGGGCCCCAGTACAATGAGCAGTTCTTC. The V and J genes are TRBV27 and TRBJ2-1, with 8 bases that match TRBD1. The V gene end was trimmed by 5 bases and the J gene end by 4 bases; junction bases not matched to a gene: 10. From germline, CDR1 is MNHEY and CDR2 SMNVEV (reference sequence). CDR3 length: 16 residues.

The chain carries TRBV30 and TRBJ1-1, with D maybe TRBD1 (5 bases). Trimming cost V 0 bases and J 1 base, with 12 bases left between them. The CDR3 loop spans 15 amino acids. The germline V gene encodes CDR1 GTSNPN and CDR2 SVGIG (reference sequence). In DNA, the CDR3 is TGTGCCTGGAGTGTACTAACAGGACAGAACACTGAAGCTTTCTTT. Translation: CAWSVLTGQNTEAFF.

The genes are TRBV5-4 and TRBJ1-6; 7 positions match TRBD1. Germline V gene sequence: CDR1 SGHNT, CDR2 YYREEE (reference sequence). CDR3 length: 15 amino acids. J was trimmed by 7 bases and V by 2 bases; bases with no gene match: 6. The CDR3 spells CASSLSGTVNSPLHF. The DNA for the CDR3 is TGTGCCAGCAGCTTATCCGGGACAGTAAATTCACCCCTCCACTTT.

This clone was found once. The J gene is TRBJ1-6, the V gene TRBV3-1 (or the pseudogene TRBV3-2); TRBD1 matches 9 bases. CDR1 is LGHDT and CDR2 is YNNKEL in the germline V gene (reference sequence). This CDR3 is built from 17 residues. J was trimmed by 9 bases and V by 0 bases; bases with no gene match: 9. The CDR3, as DNA: TGTGCCAGCAGCCAAGATCTACAGGGGGCGCGGTTTTCACCCCTCCACTTT. Its translation is CASSQDLQGARFSPLHF.

The chain employs TRBV18 and TRBJ2-3; D gene uncertain. V lost 3 bases to trimming and J lost 2 bases, with 3 bases between them. The germline V gene has CDR1 KGHSH and CDR2 LQKENI. This CDR3 region has 12 residues. CDR3 loop: CASSPYTDTQYF. As DNA, the CDR3 is TGTGCCAGCTCACCCTACACAGATACGCAGTATTTT.

V and J are TRBV5-1 and TRBJ2-3, with TRBD2 matching 12 bases. This CDR3 is built from 17 residues. Germline loops: CDR1 SGHRS, CDR2 YFSETQ. J was trimmed by 3 bases and V by 0 bases; bases with no gene match: 5. CDR3 sequence (DNA): TGCGCCAGCAGCTTGGGACTAGCGGGAGTTAGGACAGATACGCAGTATTTT. It translates to CASSLGLAGVRTDTQYF.

The chain has TRBV27 and TRBJ2-7, with TRBD1 as a possible D gene (5 bases). Germline V lookup: CDR1 MNHEY, CDR2 SMNVEV (reference sequence). The V end was cut by 2 bases, the J end by 2 bases, with 16 bases between. The CDR3 consists of 16 residues. The DNA for the CDR3 is TGTGCCAGCAGTTTAGCCTCCGGGTCAGGGACCTACGAGCAGTACTTC. Protein: CASSLASGSGTYEQYF.